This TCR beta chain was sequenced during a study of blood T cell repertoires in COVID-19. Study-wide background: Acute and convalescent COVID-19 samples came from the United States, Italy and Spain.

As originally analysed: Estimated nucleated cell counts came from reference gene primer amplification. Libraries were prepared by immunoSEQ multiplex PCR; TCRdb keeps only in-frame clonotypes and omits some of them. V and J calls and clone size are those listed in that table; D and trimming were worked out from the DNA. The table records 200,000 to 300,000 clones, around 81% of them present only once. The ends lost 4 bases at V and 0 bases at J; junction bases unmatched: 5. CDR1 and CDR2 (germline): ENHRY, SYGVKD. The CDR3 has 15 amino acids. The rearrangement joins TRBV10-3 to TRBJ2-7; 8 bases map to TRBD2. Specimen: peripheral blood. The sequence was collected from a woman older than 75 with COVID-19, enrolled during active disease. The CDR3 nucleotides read TGTGCCATCAGTGGGCGGGGGGCACTCTCCTACGAGCAGTACTTC. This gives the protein CAISGRGALSYEQYF.